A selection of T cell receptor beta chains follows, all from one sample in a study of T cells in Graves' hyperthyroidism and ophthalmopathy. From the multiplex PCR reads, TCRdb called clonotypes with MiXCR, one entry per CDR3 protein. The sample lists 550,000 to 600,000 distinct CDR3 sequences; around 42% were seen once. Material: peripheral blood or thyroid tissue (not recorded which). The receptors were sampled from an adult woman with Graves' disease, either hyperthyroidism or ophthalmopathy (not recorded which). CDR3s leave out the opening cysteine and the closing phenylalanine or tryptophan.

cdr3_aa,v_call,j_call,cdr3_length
ASSGDSGEKLF,TRBV2,TRBJ1-4,11
ASSPGGGVGEAF,TRBV7-3,TRBJ1-1,12
ASKRRMSFSGANVLT,TRBV28,TRBJ2-6,15
ASEGQTWSEAF,TRBV5-6,TRBJ1-1,11
PSSIGHTGANVLT,TRBV19,TRBJ2-6,13
SAWDRDLGGYT,TRBV20-1,TRBJ1-2,11
SARDYSNYGYT,TRBV20-1,TRBJ1-2,11
ASSFRTGQEKLF,TRBV7-9,TRBJ1-4,12
ASSYTGNQETQY,TRBV13,TRBJ2-5,12
ATGGHMNTEAF,TRBV25-1,TRBJ1-1,11
ASSLASTGHGYT,TRBV7-8,TRBJ1-2,12
ASSQDSSPLH,TRBV4-1,TRBJ1-6,10
SAKGPGRAKTGELF,TRBV20-1,TRBJ2-2,14
ASSLFESSYNSPLH,TRBV6-9,TRBJ1-6,14
AISEAEQPQY,TRBV10-3,TRBJ2-5,10
ASSPGSSGSYEQY,TRBV11-1,TRBJ2-7,13
ASSREGAGVETQY,TRBV11-2,TRBJ2-5,13
ASSARQGNSNQPQH,TRBV4-1,TRBJ1-5,14
SAGGSGEMADTQH,TRBV20-1,NA,13
SASRGNREAF,TRBV20-1,TRBJ1-1,10
ASSEGLAGGNTGELF,TRBV5-1,TRBJ2-2,15
ASSSGGGANTGELF,TRBV7-3,TRBJ2-2,14
ASSQGWPETQY,TRBV4-1,TRBJ2-5,11
ASSLGGQINQPQH,TRBV7-9,TRBJ1-5,13
ASSPGQGQHYEQY,TRBV19,TRBJ2-7,13
ASSPMEGASGYT,TRBV7-3,TRBJ1-2,12
ASSTGQPNSPLH,TRBV7-9,TRBJ1-6,12
ASSLFGNEQY,TRBV19,TRBJ2-7,10
ASSLDTGYHEQY,TRBV5-1,TRBJ2-7,12
ASSARGQWGNQPQH,TRBV2,TRBJ1-5,14
ASSLEFRSGGSRETQY,TRBV7-2,TRBJ2-5,16
ASLPTGRGTGELF,TRBV6-5,TRBJ2-2,13
ATRLAVEAQY,TRBV10-1,TRBJ2-5,10
ASSDTRQGGNQPQH,TRBV7-2,TRBJ1-5,14
ATSREDRGAEKLF,TRBV15,TRBJ1-4,13
SVEEGSREAF,TRBV29-1,TRBJ1-1,10
ATSGADQPQH,TRBV15,TRBJ1-5,10
SASITGRGGLTGGYTGELF,TRBV20-1,TRBJ2-2,19
ASSGWGVTNEKLF,TRBV25-1,TRBJ1-4,13
ASSGDRVWGTEAF,TRBV7-9,TRBJ1-1,13
AISAEQGLHQPQH,TRBV10-3,TRBJ1-5,13
ASRGDRYSEAF,TRBV7-2,TRBJ1-1,11
ASSFRGEETQY,TRBV7-2,TRBJ2-5,11
ASSMTPGARGPYGYT,TRBV28,TRBJ1-2,15
ASNPSGGTNTGELF,TRBV7-3,TRBJ2-2,14
AISTNPGLEGTQY,TRBV10-3,TRBJ2-5,13
ASSSPGQGHRLNTIY,TRBV28,TRBJ1-3,15
AIRNRENTEAF,TRBV10-3,TRBJ1-1,11
ASKTGTEELF,TRBV15,TRBJ2-2,10
AWTGSRDVYYGYT,TRBV30,TRBJ1-2,13